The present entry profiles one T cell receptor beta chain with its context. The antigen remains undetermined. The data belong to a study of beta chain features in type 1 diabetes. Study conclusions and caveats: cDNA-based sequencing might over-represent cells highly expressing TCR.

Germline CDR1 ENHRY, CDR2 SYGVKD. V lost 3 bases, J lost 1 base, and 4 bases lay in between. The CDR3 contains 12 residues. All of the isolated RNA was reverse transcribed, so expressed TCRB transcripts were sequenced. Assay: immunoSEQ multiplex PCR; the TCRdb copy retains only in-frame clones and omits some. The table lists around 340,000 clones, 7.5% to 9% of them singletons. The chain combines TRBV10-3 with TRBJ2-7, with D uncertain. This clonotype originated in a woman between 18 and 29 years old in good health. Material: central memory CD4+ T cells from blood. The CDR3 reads CAISEGSYEQYF. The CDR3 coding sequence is TGTGCCATCAGTGAAGGTTCCTACGAGCAGTACTTC.